The clone carrying this T cell receptor beta chain has a count of ten or more. This record comes from a study of blood T cells in healthy people across ages. Through a sample-barcoded 5' primer and a J-beta primer mix, a second PCR was run for roughly 7 to 11 cycles. One entry per CDR3 protein, called by TCRdb with MiXCR from the 5' RACE reads. Here the sample spans more than 800,000 distinct CDR3 sequences, under 35% being singletons. Per the germline V gene, CDR1 is MNHEY and CDR2 is SVGAGI. Trimming shortened V by 7 bases and J by 5 bases, and 17 bases separated the two germline ends. The CDR3 sequence is 14 residues long. A minimum of 6 micrograms of total RNA was extracted per sample.

The clonotype was recovered from a woman aged 80 or over in good health. The V call is TRBV6-5, the J call TRBJ2-5; possibly TRBD2 for D (5 bases). Specimen: blood. The CDR3 nucleotides are TGTGCCAGCAATAGAGGGTTTGGGTTCGAGACCCAGTACTTC. It yields the protein CASNRGFGFETQYF.